A selection of T cell receptor beta chains follows, all from one sample in a study of memory CD4+ T cells and cytomegalovirus serostatus. Here immunoSEQ multiplex PCR was the method, and the copy in TCRdb shows in-frame clones only, minus some. The table lists tens of thousands of clones, around 78% of them singletons. The sample was memory CD4+ T cells from blood. These receptors were taken from an adult in good health and CMV-seronegative. Each CDR3 is given with its conserved first and last residue. D genes are given only for firm matches.

d_gene: TRBD2
len: 18
j_gene: TRBJ2-2
v_gene: TRBV28
CDR3aa: CASSPLNPGLAGPGELFF
CDR3nt: TGTGCCAGCAGTCCTCTCAATCCGGGACTAGCGGGACCCGGGGAGCTGTTTTTT

d_gene: NA
len: 12
j_gene: TRBJ1-1
v_gene: TRBV6-6
CDR3aa: CASSKNRDEAFF
CDR3nt: TGTGCCAGCAGCAAAAATAGGGATGAAGCTTTCTTT

d_gene: NA
len: 14
j_gene: TRBJ1-4
v_gene: TRBV28
CDR3aa: CASSLSGGNEKLFF
CDR3nt: TGTGCCAGCAGTTTAAGTGGAGGGAATGAAAAACTGTTTTTT

d_gene: NA
len: 15
j_gene: TRBJ1-2
v_gene: TRBV28
CDR3aa: CASRQVGQVNYGYTF
CDR3nt: TGTGCCAGCAGGCAGGTTGGGCAGGTTAACTATGGCTACACCTTC

d_gene: NA
len: 15
j_gene: TRBJ2-5
v_gene: TRBV18
CDR3aa: CASSPNLGSQETQYF
CDR3nt: TGTGCCAGCTCACCCAACCTCGGGTCCCAAGAGACCCAGTACTTC

d_gene: NA
len: 14
j_gene: TRBJ2-3
v_gene: TRBV9
CDR3aa: CASSVGRSTDTQYF
CDR3nt: TGTGCCAGCAGCGTAGGACGAAGCACAGATACGCAGTATTTT

d_gene: NA
len: 14
j_gene: TRBJ2-1
v_gene: TRBV6-1
CDR3aa: CASTPQGRLNEQFF
CDR3nt: TGTGCCAGCACCCCTCAGGGCCGGCTCAATGAGCAGTTCTTC

d_gene: TRBD1
len: 14
j_gene: TRBJ1-5
v_gene: TRBV28
CDR3aa: CASSGTANNQPQHF
CDR3nt: TGTGCCAGCAGTGGGACAGCCAACAATCAGCCCCAGCATTTT

d_gene: NA
len: 14
j_gene: TRBJ1-2
v_gene: TRBV19
CDR3aa: CASTGDNLGYGYTF
CDR3nt: TGTGCCAGTACCGGGGACAACCTTGGCTATGGCTACACCTTC

d_gene: TRBD2
len: 12
j_gene: TRBJ2-7
v_gene: TRBV11-2
CDR3aa: CASSSSGSEQYF
CDR3nt: TGTGCCAGCAGCTCTAGCGGCTCCGAGCAGTACTTC

d_gene: NA
len: 12
j_gene: TRBJ2-7
v_gene: TRBV2
CDR3aa: CASSILLKEQYF
CDR3nt: TGTGCCAGCAGCATCTTACTGAAGGAGCAGTACTTC

d_gene: NA
len: 14
j_gene: TRBJ1-3
v_gene: TRBV15
CDR3aa: CATSTQGRGNTIYF
CDR3nt: TGTGCCACCAGCACTCAGGGGAGAGGAAACACCATATATTTT

d_gene: NA
len: 15
j_gene: TRBJ1-5
v_gene: TRBV27
CDR3aa: CASSPHRDSNQPQHF
CDR3nt: TGTGCCAGCAGTCCCCACAGAGATAGCAATCAGCCCCAGCATTTT

d_gene: TRBD1
len: 14
j_gene: TRBJ1-2
v_gene: TRBV7-2
CDR3aa: CASSFPRTGFGYTF
CDR3nt: TGTGCCAGCAGCTTCCCTCGGACAGGTTTCGGCTACACCTTC

d_gene: TRBD1
len: 14
j_gene: TRBJ1-2
v_gene: TRBV28
CDR3aa: CASSPTGQRYGYTF
CDR3nt: TGTGCCAGCAGCCCAACGGGACAGCGTTATGGCTACACCTTC

d_gene: NA
len: 19
j_gene: TRBJ2-6
v_gene: TRBV2
CDR3aa: CASSDRPGARISGANVLTF
CDR3nt: TGTGCCAGCAGTGATCGCCCAGGGGCCAGAATTTCTGGGGCCAACGTCCTGACTTTC